The present TCR beta chain was sequenced within a study of cytomegalovirus exposure and HLA in healthy donors. CDR3 length equals 16 residues. The V segment lost 0 bases and the J segment 3 bases; nucleotides outside the gene matches: 3. Per germline, CDR1 SGHTA and CDR2 FQGTGA. Primers: 60 Vbeta forward and 13 Jbeta reverse. Here immunoSEQ multiplex PCR was the method, and the copy in TCRdb shows in-frame clones only, minus some. This table has some 140,000 clones, approximately 70% appearing once. The V gene is TRBV7-3, the J gene TRBJ2-3, with TRBD2 matching over 10 bases. Sample: PBMCs. This sequence was found in a woman aged 35 to 49 in good health and CMV-seronegative. CDR3 DNA: TGTGCCAGCAGCTTAACCGCTAGCGGGGGAACAGATACGCAGTATTTT. Translated, it gives CASSLTASGGTDTQYF. Together with reference TRBV7-3 and TRBJ2-3, the CDR3 gives the full variable domain: GAGVSQTPSNKVTEKGKYVELRCDPISGHTALYWYRQSLGQGPEFLIYFQGTGAADDSGLPNDRFFAVRPEGSVSTLKIQRTERGDSAVYLCASSLTASGGTDTQYFGPGTRLTVL.